The next 17 T cell receptor beta chains were all read from a single sample in a study of T cell responses to AZD1222 COVID-19 vaccine. Some clones are missing from TCRdb's copy, which holds only in-frame ones; the method was immunoSEQ multiplex PCR. The data show roughly 84,000 clones, around nine tenths seen once. Specimen: peripheral blood, collected 28 days after the second AZD1222 dose. The receptors come from an adult who received the AZD1222 COVID-19 vaccine.

This clone was seen more than once but under ten times. The V and J genes are TRBV29-1 and TRBJ1-1; 8 positions agree with TRBD1. Per germline, CDR1 SQVTM and CDR2 ANQGSEA. With 3 bases clipped from V and 1 base from J, the junction kept 4 bases outside the gene matches. There are 14 residues in the CDR3. CDR3 DNA sequence: TGCAGCGTTGAGGCAGGGGGCGGGAACACTGAAGCTTTCTTT. It yields the protein CSVEAGGGNTEAFF.

A few counts support this clone. V is TRBV6-5 and J is TRBJ1-6; D is undetermined. The CDR3 spans 15 residues. From germline, CDR1 is MNHEY and CDR2 SVGAGI. V was shortened by 7 bases and J by 7 bases, with 17 bases between the two germline ends. This CDR3 reads CASTYGPGGNSPLHF. The CDR3 nucleotides are TGTGCCAGCACCTACGGACCAGGAGGGAATTCACCCCTCCACTTT.

This chain uses TRBV29-1 with TRBJ2-5; D possibly corresponds to TRBD1 (8 bases). From germline, CDR1 is SQVTM and CDR2 ANQGSEA. This CDR3 is built from 14 residues. Deletions cut 0 bases from V and 5 bases from J, with 13 bases between. CDR3 protein: CSVEETGGEETQYF. CDR3 coding DNA: TGCAGCGTTGAAGAAACAGGGGGGGAGGAGACCCAGTACTTC.

This clone was found a few times. The V call is TRBV6-2 or TRBV6-3, the J call TRBJ2-7, with 8 positions matching TRBD2. The CDR3 covers 14 residues. V lost 5 bases, J lost 5 bases, and 8 bases stayed unmatched. Germline CDR1 reads MNHEY; CDR2 reads SVGEGT. In DNA form, the CDR3 reads TGTGCCAGCAGTCCGGGACTAGTTTCCGACGAGCAGTACTTC. Amino acid sequence: CASSPGLVSDEQYF.

The gene calls are TRBV5-8 and TRBJ2-5; 10 nucleotides line up with TRBD1. This CDR3 contains 14 residues. CDR1 and CDR2 from the germline V gene are SGHTS and YDEGEE. V dropped 2 bases and J dropped 5; count of bases not matched to a gene: 3. The CDR3 DNA reads as TGTGCCAGCAGCTTCGGACAGGGGGGGGAGACCCAGTACTTC. The encoded protein is CASSFGQGGETQYF.

The V and J genes are TRBV30 and TRBJ1-2; a possible D gene is TRBD1 (6 bases). The CDR3 is made up of 12 amino acids. Trimming removed 2 bases from V and 4 bases from J, with 8 bases in between. Germline V gene sequence: CDR1 GTSNPN, CDR2 SVGIG (reference sequence). The CDR3 DNA sequence: TGTGCCTGGAGTACAGGGCCCTATGGCTACACCTTC. Its translation: CAWSTGPYGYTF. The full variable domain, rest sourced from reference TRBV30 and TRBJ1-2, is SQTIHQWPATLVQPVGSPLSLECTVEGTSNPNLYWYRQAAGRGLQLLFYSVGIGQISSEVPQNLSASRPQDRQFILSSKKLLLSDSGFYLCAWSTGPYGYTFGSGTRLTVV.

The chain carries TRBV19 and TRBJ2-7, with D perhaps matching TRBD2 (6 bases). V lost 3 bases to trimming and J lost 1 base, with 13 bases between them. Germline V gene data show CDR1 as LNHDA and CDR2 as SQIVND (reference sequence). There are 15 residues in the CDR3. Here the CDR3 DNA reads TGTGCCAGTAGTATTGGAGGGACGCCGTCCTACGAGCAGTACTTC. It translates to CASSIGGTPSYEQYF.

This clone is a singleton in its sample. V and J are TRBV7-2 and TRBJ2-3; no reliable D call. V shed 3 bases and J shed 3 bases, with 7 bases lying between them. The CDR3 is made up of 13 amino acids. CDR1 is SGHTA, CDR2 FQGNSA, per germline. The CDR3, as DNA: TGTGCCAGCAGCTTTGCAAAAACAGATACGCAGTATTTT. Amino acids: CASSFAKTDTQYF.

V gene TRBV27 combines with J gene TRBJ2-1, with 9 bases matching TRBD1. CDR1 is MNHEY, CDR2 SMNVEV, per germline (reference sequence). J gave up 4 bases and V 8 bases, and 6 bases lay outside the gene matches. This CDR3 has 14 residues. CDR3 amino acids: CASGGTGRYNEQFF. Written as DNA, the CDR3 is TGTGCCAGCGGAGGGACAGGGCGGTACAATGAGCAGTTCTTC.

The chain combines TRBV5-1 with TRBJ1-1, with unresolved D. CDR1 is SGHRS, CDR2 YFSETQ, per germline. CDR3 length: 16 residues. Trimming took 0 bases from V and 2 from J, leaving 14 bases between them. The chain's CDR3 is CASSLAQSLGNTEAFF. CDR3 DNA sequence: TGCGCCAGCAGCTTGGCCCAGTCATTAGGAAACACTGAAGCTTTCTTT.

The chain combines TRBV5-1 with TRBJ1-2; D possibly corresponds to TRBD1 (6 bases). V dropped 6 bases and J dropped 3 bases, with 21 bases sitting between them. Germline V CDR1 and CDR2: SGHRS, YFSETQ. The CDR3 is made up of 16 amino acids. CDR3 DNA sequence: TGCGCCAGCAATCCCGACGGGACAACTTTTTACTATGGCTACACCTTC. Protein: CASNPDGTTFYYGYTF.

The chain couples TRBV9 to TRBJ2-7; 7 bases agree with TRBD1. This CDR3 spans 15 amino acids. V shed 0 bases, J shed 2 bases, and the junction held 5 bases outside the gene matches. Per germline, CDR1 SGDLS and CDR2 YYNGEE. CDR3 residues: CASSVALGTAYEQYF. The CDR3 DNA sequence: TGTGCCAGCAGCGTAGCTCTCGGGACAGCCTACGAGCAGTACTTC.

The rearrangement joins TRBV5-1 to TRBJ2-1, with 10 bases identical to TRBD2. The germline CDR1 and CDR2 sequences are SGHRS and YFSETQ. V lost 6 bases to trimming and J lost 3 bases; unmatched junction nucleotides: 6. This CDR3 is 15 amino acids long. The CDR3 reads CASTLSGGVYNEQFF. The CDR3 DNA follows: TGCGCCAGCACCCTGAGCGGGGGGGTCTACAATGAGCAGTTCTTC.

DNA of the CDR3: TGTGCCAGCAGCCCAACCTCAAATCAGCCCCAGCATTTT. This encodes CASSPTSNQPQHF. This chain joins TRBV7-9 and TRBJ1-5; D gene uncertain. From germline, CDR1 is SEHNR and CDR2 FQNEAQ (reference sequence). V lost 5 bases to trimming and J lost 4 bases, with 9 bases between them. The CDR3 totals 13 residues.

The chain employs TRBV10-3 and TRBJ1-1; tentatively, D is TRBD1 (5 bases). The CDR3 has 12 residues. V shed 10 bases and J shed 7 bases, with 16 bases lying between them. Germline assignment: CDR1 ENHRY and CDR2 SYGVKD. CDR3 amino acids: CATSQAAHEAFF. The CDR3 nucleotides read TGTGCCACCTCACAGGCCGCTCATGAAGCTTTCTTT.

The V gene is TRBV5-1, the J gene TRBJ2-6, with D tentatively TRBD1 (6 bases). V was clipped by 0 bases and J by 4 bases, with 8 bases between them. This CDR3 is built from 15 residues. Looked up from germline, CDR1 is SGHRS and CDR2 is YFSETQ. The CDR3 nucleotides are TGCGCCAGCAGCTTGGGGGGGCCCGGGGCCAACGTCCTGACTTTC. As protein: CASSLGGPGANVLTF.

V and J are TRBV9 and TRBJ2-2; 13 nucleotides line up with TRBD2. In germline, CDR1 is SGDLS, CDR2 YYNGEE. The ends lost 3 bases at V and 1 base at J; junction bases unmatched: 0. The CDR3 runs 16 residues. The CDR3 DNA is TGTGCCAGCAGCGGGACTAGCGGGGGGAACACCGGGGAGCTGTTTTTT. Encoded protein: CASSGTSGGNTGELFF.